These T cell receptor beta chains were read from a single sample in a study of blood T cell repertoires in COVID-19. Sequenced by immunoSEQ multiplex PCR; TCRdb stores in-frame clones only, minus some. The data show roughly 190,000 clones, with 86% seen just once and roughly 7.3% held by the top ten. The specimen was peripheral blood. The source is a woman older than 75 in a cohort sampled during active or convalescent COVID-19. The CDR3 runs from the conserved cysteine through the conserved F or W. The D gene is left open where the match is weak. Expanded clones are given a class, and other clones once, few, many or no size at all.

>NA|NA|TRBV4-2|TRBJ2-5
CASSQEQGDFSTQETQYF
TGTGCCAGCAGCCAAGAGCAGGGGGACTTCTCGACGCAAGAGACCCAGTACTTC
>NA|NA|TRBV28|TRBJ1-5
CASSLGRDLIGQPQHF
TGTGCCAGCAGTTTAGGGAGGGATTTAATTGGTCAGCCCCAGCATTTT
>few|TRBD2|TRBV11-3|TRBJ2-1
CASSTPGGHYNEQFF
TGTGCCAGCAGCACCCCGGGGGGGCACTACAATGAGCAGTTCTTC
>NA|TRBD1|TRBV28|TRBJ1-1
CASSFYGQGALNTEAFF
TGTGCCAGCAGTTTTTACGGACAGGGGGCCCTGAACACTGAAGCTTTCTTT
>few|TRBD1|TRBV5-4|TRBJ1-2
CASSRRGTGGLYGYTF
TGTGCCAGCAGCCGGAGAGGGACAGGGGGCCTCTATGGCTACACCTTC
>few|TRBD1|TRBV6-5|TRBJ1-5
CASYPPRQGAQPQHF
TGTGCCAGCTATCCGCCCCGGCAGGGGGCTCAGCCCCAGCATTTT
>NA|TRBD2|TRBV7-8|TRBJ2-2
CASSLASGGNTGELFF
TGTGCCAGCAGCTTAGCGTCGGGAGGGAACACCGGGGAGCTGTTTTTT
>NA|NA|TRBV11-3|TRBJ2-3
CASSVLAADTQYF
TGTGCCAGCAGCGTGCTGGCCGCAGATACGCAGTATTTT
>NA|NA|TRBV2|TRBJ2-3
CASSDDPTSTDTQYF
TGTGCCAGCAGTGATGATCCCACTAGCACAGATACGCAGTATTTT
>NA|TRBD1|TRBV9|TRBJ1-1
CASSEGQGTEAFF
TGTGCCAGCAGCGAGGGACAGGGGACTGAAGCTTTCTTT
>NA|NA|TRBV29-1|TRBJ2-5
CSADGLSQETQYF
TGCAGCGCGGATGGACTTTCCCAAGAGACCCAGTACTTC
>NA|TRBD2|TRBV6-5|TRBJ2-1
CASSSLAGVGEQFF
TGTGCCAGCAGTAGTCTAGCGGGAGTAGGTGAGCAGTTCTTC
>NA|TRBD2|TRBV6-5|TRBJ2-5
CASSYGAGAQETQYF
TGTGCCAGCAGTTACGGAGCGGGAGCACAAGAGACCCAGTACTTC
>NA|TRBD1|TRBV10-1|TRBJ2-2
CASSDWTGATGELFF
TGCGCCAGCAGTGACTGGACAGGGGCTACCGGGGAGCTGTTTTTT
>few|NA|TRBV19|TRBJ1-5
CASSMGLAGNQPQHF
TGTGCCAGTAGTATGGGGCTTGCGGGCAATCAGCCCCAGCATTTT
>NA|NA|TRBV15|TRBJ1-1
CATSRAQAMNTEAFF
TGTGCCACCAGCAGAGCGCAGGCCATGAACACTGAAGCTTTCTTT
>NA|NA|TRBV14|TRBJ2-7
CASSPNRVHYEQYF
TGTGCCAGCAGCCCTAATCGGGTCCACTACGAGCAGTACTTC